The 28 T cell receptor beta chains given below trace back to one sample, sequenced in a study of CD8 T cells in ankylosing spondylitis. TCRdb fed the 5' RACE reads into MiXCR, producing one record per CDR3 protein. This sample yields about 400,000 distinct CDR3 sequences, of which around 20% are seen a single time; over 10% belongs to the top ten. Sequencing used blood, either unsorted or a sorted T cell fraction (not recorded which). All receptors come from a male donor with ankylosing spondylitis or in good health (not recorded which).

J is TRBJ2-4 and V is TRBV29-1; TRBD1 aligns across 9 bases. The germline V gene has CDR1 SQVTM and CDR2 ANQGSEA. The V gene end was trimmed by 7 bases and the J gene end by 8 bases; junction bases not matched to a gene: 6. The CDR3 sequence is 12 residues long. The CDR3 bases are TGCAGCGCCGAGACAGGGGGGGACATTCAGTACTTC. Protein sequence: CSAETGGDIQYF.

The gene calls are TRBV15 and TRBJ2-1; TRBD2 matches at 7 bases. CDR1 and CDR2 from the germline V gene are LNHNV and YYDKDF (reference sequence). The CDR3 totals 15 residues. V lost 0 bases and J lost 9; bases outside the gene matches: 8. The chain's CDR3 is CATSRDLAGVTEQFF. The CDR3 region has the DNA TGTGCCACCAGCAGAGATCTGGCGGGGGTCACTGAGCAGTTCTTC.

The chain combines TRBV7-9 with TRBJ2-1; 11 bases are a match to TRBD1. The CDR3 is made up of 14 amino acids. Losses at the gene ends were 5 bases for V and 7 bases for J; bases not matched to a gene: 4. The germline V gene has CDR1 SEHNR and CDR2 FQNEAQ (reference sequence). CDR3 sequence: CASSQGQGGNEQFF. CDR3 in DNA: TGTGCCAGCAGCCAGGGACAGGGGGGGAATGAGCAGTTCTTC.

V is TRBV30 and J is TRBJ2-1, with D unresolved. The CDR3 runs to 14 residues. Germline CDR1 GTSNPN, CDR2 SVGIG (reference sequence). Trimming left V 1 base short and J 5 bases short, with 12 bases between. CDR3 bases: TGTGCCTGGAGTGCCGGGCCAAATGACAATGAGCAGTTCTTC. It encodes CAWSAGPNDNEQFF. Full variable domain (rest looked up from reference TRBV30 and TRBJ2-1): SQTIHQWPATLVQPVGSPLSLECTVEGTSNPNLYWYRQAAGRGLQLLFYSVGIGQISSEVPQNLSASRPQDRQFILSSKKLLLSDSGFYLCAWSAGPNDNEQFFGPGTRLTVL.

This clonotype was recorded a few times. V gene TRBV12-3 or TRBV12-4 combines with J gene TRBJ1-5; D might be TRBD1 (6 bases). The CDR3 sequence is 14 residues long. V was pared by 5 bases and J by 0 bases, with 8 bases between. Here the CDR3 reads CASSTGYSNQPQHF. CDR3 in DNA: TGTGCCAGCAGTACAGGGTATAGCAATCAGCCCCAGCATTTT.

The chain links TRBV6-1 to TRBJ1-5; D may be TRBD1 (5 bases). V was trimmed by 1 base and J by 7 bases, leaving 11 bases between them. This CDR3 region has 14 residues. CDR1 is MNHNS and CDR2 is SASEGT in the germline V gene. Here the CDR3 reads CASSEGGGWQPQHF. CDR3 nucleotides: TGTGCCAGCAGTGAAGGGGGGGGATGGCAGCCCCAGCATTTT.

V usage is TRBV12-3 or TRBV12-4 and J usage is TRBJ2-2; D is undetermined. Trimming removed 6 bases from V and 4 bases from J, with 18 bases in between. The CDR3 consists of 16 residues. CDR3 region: CASSVARKLATGELFF. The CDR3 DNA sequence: TGTGCCAGCAGCGTCGCGAGAAAGCTGGCCACCGGGGAGCTGTTTTTT.

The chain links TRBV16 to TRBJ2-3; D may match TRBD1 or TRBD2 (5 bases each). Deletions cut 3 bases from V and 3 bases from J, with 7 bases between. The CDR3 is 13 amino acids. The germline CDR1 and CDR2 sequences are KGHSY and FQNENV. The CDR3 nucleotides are TGTGCCAGCAGCCAGGGGGAAACAGATACGCAGTATTTT. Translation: CASSQGETDTQYF.

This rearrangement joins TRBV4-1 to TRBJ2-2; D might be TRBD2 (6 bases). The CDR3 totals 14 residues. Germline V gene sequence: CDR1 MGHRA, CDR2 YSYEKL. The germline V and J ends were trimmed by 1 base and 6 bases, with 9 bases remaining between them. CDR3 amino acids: CASSQVSGAGELFF. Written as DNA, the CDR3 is TGCGCCAGCAGCCAAGTTTCGGGAGCCGGGGAGCTGTTTTTT.

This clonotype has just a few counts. CDR3 in amino acids: CASSVGIGVNEQFF. DNA for the CDR3: TGTGCCAGCAGCGTAGGTATAGGGGTCAATGAGCAGTTCTTC. The rearrangement joins TRBV9 to TRBJ2-1; TRBD1 is a possible D gene (5 bases). Germline V gene sequence: CDR1 SGDLS, CDR2 YYNGEE. CDR3 length equals 14 residues. V lost 0 bases and J lost 6, with 10 bases in between.

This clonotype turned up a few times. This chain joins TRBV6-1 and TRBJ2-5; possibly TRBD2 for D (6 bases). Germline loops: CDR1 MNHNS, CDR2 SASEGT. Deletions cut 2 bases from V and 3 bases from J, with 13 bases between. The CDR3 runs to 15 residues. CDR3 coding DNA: TGTGCCAGCAGTGAATATGCTTGGGGGGAAGAGACCCAGTACTTC. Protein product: CASSEYAWGEETQYF.

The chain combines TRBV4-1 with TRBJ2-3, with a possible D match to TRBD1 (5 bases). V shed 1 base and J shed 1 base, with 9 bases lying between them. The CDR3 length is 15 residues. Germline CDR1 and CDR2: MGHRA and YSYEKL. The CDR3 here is CASSQGTTRTDTQYF. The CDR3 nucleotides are TGCGCCAGCAGCCAAGGGACAACCCGCACAGATACGCAGTATTTT.

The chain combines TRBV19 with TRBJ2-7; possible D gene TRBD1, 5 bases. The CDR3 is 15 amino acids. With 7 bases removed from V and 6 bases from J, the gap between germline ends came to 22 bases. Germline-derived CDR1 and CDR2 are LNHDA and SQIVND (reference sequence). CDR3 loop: CASTSETDGLGEQYF. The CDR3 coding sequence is TGTGCCAGTACCTCTGAGACAGATGGCCTCGGCGAGCAGTACTTC.

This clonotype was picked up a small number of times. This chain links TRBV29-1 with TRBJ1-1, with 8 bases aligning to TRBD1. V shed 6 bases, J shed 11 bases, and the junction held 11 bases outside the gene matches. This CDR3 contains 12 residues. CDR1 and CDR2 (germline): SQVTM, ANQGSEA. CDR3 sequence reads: CSVPDRELSAFF. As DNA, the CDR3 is TGCAGCGTACCGGACAGGGAGTTATCGGCTTTCTTT.

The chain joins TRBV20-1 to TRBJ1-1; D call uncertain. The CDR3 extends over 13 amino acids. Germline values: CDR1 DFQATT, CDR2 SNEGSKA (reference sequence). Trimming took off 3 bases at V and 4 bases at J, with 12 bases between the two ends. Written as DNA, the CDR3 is TGCAGTGCTAGTTATGGGGTCGGCACTGAAGCTTTCTTT. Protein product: CSASYGVGTEAFF.

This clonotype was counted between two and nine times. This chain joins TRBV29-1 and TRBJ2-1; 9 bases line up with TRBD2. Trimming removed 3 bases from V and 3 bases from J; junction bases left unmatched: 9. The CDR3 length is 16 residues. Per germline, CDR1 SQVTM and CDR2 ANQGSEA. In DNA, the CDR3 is TGCAGCGTTGAGCTTTCGGCGGGGGGGGACTACAATGAGCAGTTCTTC. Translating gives CSVELSAGGDYNEQFF.

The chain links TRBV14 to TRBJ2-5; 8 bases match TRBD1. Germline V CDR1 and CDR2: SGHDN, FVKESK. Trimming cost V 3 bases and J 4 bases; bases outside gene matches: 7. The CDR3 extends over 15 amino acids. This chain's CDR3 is CASSQGQAVGETQYF. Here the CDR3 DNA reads TGTGCCAGCAGCCAGGGACAGGCGGTTGGAGAGACCCAGTACTTC.

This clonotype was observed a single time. CDR3 bases: TGTGCCAGCAGCGTAGACGGGGCAACACAAGAGACCCAGTACTTC. Translation: CASSVDGATQETQYF. The chain carries TRBV9 and TRBJ2-5; the D call may be TRBD1 or TRBD2 (5 bases each). Germline CDR1 and CDR2: SGDLS and YYNGEE. The ends were cut back, 0 bases at V and 2 bases at J, with 11 bases in the middle. The CDR3 is 15 residues long.

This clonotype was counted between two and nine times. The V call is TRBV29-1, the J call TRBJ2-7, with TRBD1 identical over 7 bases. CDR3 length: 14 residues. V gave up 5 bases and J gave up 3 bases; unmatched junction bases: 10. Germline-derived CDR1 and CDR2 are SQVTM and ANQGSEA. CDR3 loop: CSVKGTDLYYEQYF. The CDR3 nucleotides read TGCAGCGTTAAGGGGACAGATCTGTACTACGAGCAGTACTTC.

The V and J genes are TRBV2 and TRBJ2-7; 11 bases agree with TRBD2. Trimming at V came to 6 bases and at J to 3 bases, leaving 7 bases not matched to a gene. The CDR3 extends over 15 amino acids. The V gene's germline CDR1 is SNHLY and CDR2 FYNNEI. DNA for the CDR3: TGTGCCAGCAGGAAGGGACTAGCGGTTTACTACGAGCAGTACTTC. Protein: CASRKGLAVYYEQYF. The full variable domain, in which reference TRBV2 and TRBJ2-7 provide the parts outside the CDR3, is EPEVTQTPSHQVTQMGQEVILRCVPISNHLYFYWYRQILGQKVEFLVSFYNNEISEKSEIFDDQFSVERPDGSNFTLKIRSTKLEDSAMYFCASRKGLAVYYEQYFGPGTRLTVT.

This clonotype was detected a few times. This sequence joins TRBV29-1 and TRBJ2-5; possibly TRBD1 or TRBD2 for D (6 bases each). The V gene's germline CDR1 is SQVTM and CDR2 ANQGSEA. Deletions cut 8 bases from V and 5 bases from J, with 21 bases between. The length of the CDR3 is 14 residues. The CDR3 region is CSIQVGGGWETQYF. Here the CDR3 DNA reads TGCAGCATCCAGGTGGGGGGCGGCTGGGAGACCCAGTACTTC.

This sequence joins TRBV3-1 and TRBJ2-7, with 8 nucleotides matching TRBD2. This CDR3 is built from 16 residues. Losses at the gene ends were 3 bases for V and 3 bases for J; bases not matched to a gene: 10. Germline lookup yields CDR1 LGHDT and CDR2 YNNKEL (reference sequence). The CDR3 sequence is CASSQGLLAAYYEQYF. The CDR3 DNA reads TGTGCCAGCAGCCAGGGTTTACTAGCGGCCTACTACGAGCAGTACTTC.

CDR3 loop: CASSLPTTVDTQYF. CDR3 nucleotide sequence: TGTGCCAGCAGCTTACCCACCACAGTAGATACGCAGTATTTT. This chain links TRBV7-9 with TRBJ2-3; no firm D call. The V gene's germline CDR1 is SEHNR and CDR2 FQNEAQ (reference sequence). Deletions cut 2 bases from V and 5 bases from J, with 11 bases between. CDR3 length equals 14 residues.

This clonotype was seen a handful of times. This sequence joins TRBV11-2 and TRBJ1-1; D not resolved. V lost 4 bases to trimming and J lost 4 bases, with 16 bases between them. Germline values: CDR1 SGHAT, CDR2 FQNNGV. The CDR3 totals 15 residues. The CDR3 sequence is CASSSKVITFTEAFF. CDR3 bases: TGTGCCAGCAGCTCCAAGGTTATTACCTTCACTGAAGCTTTCTTT.

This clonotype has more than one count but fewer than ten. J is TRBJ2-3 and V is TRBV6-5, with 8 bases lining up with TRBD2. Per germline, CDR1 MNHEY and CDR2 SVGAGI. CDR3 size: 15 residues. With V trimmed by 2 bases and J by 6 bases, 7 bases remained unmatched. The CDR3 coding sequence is TGTGCCAGCAGTTACACCGGGGGGGCCTTGGATACGCAGTATTTT. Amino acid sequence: CASSYTGGALDTQYF.

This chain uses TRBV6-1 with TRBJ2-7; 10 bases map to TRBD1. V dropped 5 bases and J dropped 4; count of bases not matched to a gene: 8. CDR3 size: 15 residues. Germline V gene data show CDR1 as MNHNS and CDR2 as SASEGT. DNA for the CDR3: TGTGCCAGCAGTACGTGGGACAGGGGATCATACGAGCAGTACTTC. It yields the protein CASSTWDRGSYEQYF.

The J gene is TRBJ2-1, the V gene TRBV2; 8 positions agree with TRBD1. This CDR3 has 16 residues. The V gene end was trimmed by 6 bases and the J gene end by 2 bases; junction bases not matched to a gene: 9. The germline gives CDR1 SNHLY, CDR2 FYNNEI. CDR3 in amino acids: CASSPTDRATYNEQFF. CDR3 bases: TGTGCCAGCAGCCCGACGGACAGGGCTACCTACAATGAGCAGTTCTTC.

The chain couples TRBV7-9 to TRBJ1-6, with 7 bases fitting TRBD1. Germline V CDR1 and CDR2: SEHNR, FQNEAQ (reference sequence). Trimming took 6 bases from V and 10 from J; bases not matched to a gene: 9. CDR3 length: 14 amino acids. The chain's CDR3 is CASRETGLDSPLHF. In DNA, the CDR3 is TGTGCCAGCAGGGAGACAGGGTTAGACTCACCCCTCCACTTT.